This T cell receptor beta chain was sequenced in a study of T cells after somatic rescue of genetic block. This clone was seen a single time. This CDR3 region has 14 residues. Germline V gene data show CDR1 as MDHEN and CDR2 as SYDVKM. Trimming left V 5 bases short and J 8 bases short, with 16 bases between. TCRdb's table, derived via immunoSEQ multiplex PCR, lists solely in-frame clones and lacks some. The sample lists around 8,100 clones; approximately 80% were seen once. The chain uses TRBV28 and TRBJ1-5; a weak D match, TRBD1 (5 bases). Source material: peripheral blood mononuclear cells (PBMCs). The source is a boy between 10 and 17 years old. The CDR3 here is CASSRAGIWEPQHF. CDR3 nucleotides: TGTGCCAGCAGTCGCGCAGGGATCTGGGAGCCCCAGCATTTT.